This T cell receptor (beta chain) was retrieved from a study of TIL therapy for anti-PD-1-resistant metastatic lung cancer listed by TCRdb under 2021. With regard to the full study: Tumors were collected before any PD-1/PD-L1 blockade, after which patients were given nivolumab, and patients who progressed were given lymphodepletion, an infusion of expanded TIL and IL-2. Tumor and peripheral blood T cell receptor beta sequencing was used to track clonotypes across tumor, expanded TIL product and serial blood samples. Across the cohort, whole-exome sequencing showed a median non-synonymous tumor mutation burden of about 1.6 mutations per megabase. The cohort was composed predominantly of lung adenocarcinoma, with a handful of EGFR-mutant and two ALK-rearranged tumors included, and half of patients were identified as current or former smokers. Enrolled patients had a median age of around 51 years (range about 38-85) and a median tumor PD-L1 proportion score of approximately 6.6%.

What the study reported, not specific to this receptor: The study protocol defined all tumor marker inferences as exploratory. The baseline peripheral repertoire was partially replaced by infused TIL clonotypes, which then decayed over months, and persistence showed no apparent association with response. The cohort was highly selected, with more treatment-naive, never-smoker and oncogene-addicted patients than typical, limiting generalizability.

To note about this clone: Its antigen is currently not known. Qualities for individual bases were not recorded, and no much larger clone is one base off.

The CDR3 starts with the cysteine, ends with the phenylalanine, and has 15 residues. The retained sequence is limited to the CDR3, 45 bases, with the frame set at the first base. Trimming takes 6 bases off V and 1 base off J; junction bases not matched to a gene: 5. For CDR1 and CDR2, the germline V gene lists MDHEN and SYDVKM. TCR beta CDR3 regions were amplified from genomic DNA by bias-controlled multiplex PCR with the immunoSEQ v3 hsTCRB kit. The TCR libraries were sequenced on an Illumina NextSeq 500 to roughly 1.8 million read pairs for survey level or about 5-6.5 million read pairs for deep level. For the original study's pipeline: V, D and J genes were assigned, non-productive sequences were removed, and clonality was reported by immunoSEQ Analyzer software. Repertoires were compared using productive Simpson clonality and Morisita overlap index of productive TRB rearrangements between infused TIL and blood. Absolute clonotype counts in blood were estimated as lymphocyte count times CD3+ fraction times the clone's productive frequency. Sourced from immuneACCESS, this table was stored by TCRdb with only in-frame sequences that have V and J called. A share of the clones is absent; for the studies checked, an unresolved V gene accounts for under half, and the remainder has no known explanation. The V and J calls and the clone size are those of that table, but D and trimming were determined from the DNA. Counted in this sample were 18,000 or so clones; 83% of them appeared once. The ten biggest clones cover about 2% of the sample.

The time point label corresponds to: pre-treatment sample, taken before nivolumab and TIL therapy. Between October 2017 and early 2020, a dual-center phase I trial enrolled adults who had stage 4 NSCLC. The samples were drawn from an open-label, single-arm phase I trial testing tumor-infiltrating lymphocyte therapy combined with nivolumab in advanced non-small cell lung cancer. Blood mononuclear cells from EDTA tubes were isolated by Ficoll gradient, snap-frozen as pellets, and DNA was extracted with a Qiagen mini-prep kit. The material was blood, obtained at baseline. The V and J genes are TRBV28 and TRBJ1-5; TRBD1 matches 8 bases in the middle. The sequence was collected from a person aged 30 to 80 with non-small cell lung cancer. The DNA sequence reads TGTGCCAGCAGACCCCAGGGGGCCAGCAATCAGCCCCAGCATTTT. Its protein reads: CASRPQGASNQPQHF.